These 9 T cell receptor beta chains came from one sample sequenced in a study of T cell repertoires in cytomegalovirus infection. These receptors are not linked to any known antigen. TCRdb reprocessed the reads via MiXCR and lists one record per CDR3 protein. The sample yields roughly 160,000 distinct CDR3 sequences, about a fifth seen once. Sequencing was performed on CD8+ T cells from cultured PBMCs, taken from culture after CMV antigen stimulation. The receptors shown here come from a human donor in good health (CMV status not recorded). Some clones in this sample may be carry-over from other donors' samples.

This clonotype appeared a few times. This sequence joins TRBV7-8 and TRBJ2-2, with 11 bases identical to TRBD2. Germline-derived CDR1 and CDR2 are SGHVS and FQNEAQ. This CDR3 spans 15 amino acids. After removal of 5 bases from V and 4 bases from J, the junction contained 3 bases not matched to a gene. The CDR3 loop reads CASSATSGGTGELFF. The DNA of the CDR3 is TGTGCCAGCAGCGCTACTAGCGGGGGCACCGGGGAGCTGTTTTTT. The full variable domain, in which reference TRBV7-8 and TRBJ2-2 provide the parts outside the CDR3, is GAGVSQSPRYKVAKRGQDVALRCDPISGHVSLFWYQQALGQGPEFLTYFQNEAQLDKSGLPSDRFFAERPEGSVSTLKIQRTQQEDSAVYLCASSATSGGTGELFFGEGSRLTVL.

The chain has TRBV4-1 and TRBJ2-5; 9 bases are a match to TRBD1. Losses at the gene ends were 1 base for V and 9 bases for J; bases not matched to a gene: 9. Germline-derived CDR1 and CDR2 are MGHRA and YSYEKL. The CDR3 totals 15 residues. CDR3 loop: CASSQVDRGLTPQYF. Here the CDR3 DNA reads TGCGCCAGCAGCCAAGTGGACAGGGGCCTTACGCCCCAGTACTTC.

In its sample, this clonotype was seen a few times. The chain joins TRBV7-6 to TRBJ2-1, with D possibly being TRBD2 (7 bases). Trimming left V 2 bases short and J 8 bases short, with 10 bases between. CDR3 length: 13 amino acids. Germline V gives CDR1 SGHVS, CDR2 FNYEAQ. The CDR3 nucleotides read TGTGCCAGCAGCTTACGGGGGGCGGATGAGCAGTTCTTC. As protein: CASSLRGADEQFF.

This clonotype was seen more than once but under ten times. This chain joins TRBV28 and TRBJ1-1, with D possibly matching TRBD1 (6 bases). V was cut by 2 bases and J by 5 bases, with 15 bases left in between. The CDR3 is made up of 15 amino acids. CDR1 and CDR2 from the germline V gene are MDHEN and SYDVKM. CDR3 in amino acids: CASSLLGQGRTEAFF. DNA for the CDR3: TGTGCCAGCAGTTTACTCGGTCAGGGGAGGACTGAAGCTTTCTTT.

The chain carries TRBV7-9 and TRBJ1-5; TRBD1 agrees at 7 bases. The CDR3 has 14 residues. V dropped 1 base and J dropped 6; count of bases not matched to a gene: 3. Germline V gives CDR1 SEHNR, CDR2 FQNEAQ (reference sequence). As DNA, the CDR3 is TGTGCCAGCAGCTTAGAGCACAGGGGTCAGCCCCAGCATTTT. It is translated as CASSLEHRGQPQHF.

This clonotype has only a few counts. The chain links TRBV7-2 to TRBJ2-5, with D maybe TRBD2 (5 bases). The V gene's germline CDR1 is SGHTA and CDR2 FQGNSA. CDR3 length: 13 residues. The ends were cut back, 4 bases at V and 5 bases at J, with 11 bases in the middle. The CDR3 DNA follows: TGTGCCAGCAGCTCGAGGGCCGGGGAGACCCAGTACTTC. It is translated as CASSSRAGETQYF.

This clonotype has a handful of counts. The rearrangement uses TRBV7-8 and TRBJ2-7, with 7 nucleotides matching TRBD2. With V trimmed by 0 bases and J by 2 bases, 1 base remained unmatched. From germline, CDR1 is SGHVS and CDR2 FQNEAQ. The CDR3 sequence is 14 residues long. CDR3 sequence reads: CASSLASGAYEQYF. The CDR3 bases are TGTGCCAGCAGCTTAGCGAGCGGGGCCTACGAGCAGTACTTC. Complete variable domain (other parts from reference TRBV7-8 and TRBJ2-7): GAGVSQSPRYKVAKRGQDVALRCDPISGHVSLFWYQQALGQGPEFLTYFQNEAQLDKSGLPSDRFFAERPEGSVSTLKIQRTQQEDSAVYLCASSLASGAYEQYFGPGTRLTVT.

The chain has TRBV6-1 and TRBJ2-2; D ambiguous. Germline values: CDR1 MNHNS, CDR2 SASEGT. Trimming left V 0 bases short and J 0 bases short, with 8 bases between. The CDR3 extends over 16 amino acids. The CDR3 region has the DNA TGTGCCAGCAGTGAAGCGGTCCAGGCGAACACCGGGGAGCTGTTTTTT. It codes for CASSEAVQANTGELFF.

This rearrangement joins TRBV12-3 or TRBV12-4 to TRBJ2-3; the match to TRBD2 covers 10 bases. J gave up 5 bases and V 7 bases, and 6 bases lay outside the gene matches. The CDR3 spans 14 residues. CDR3 amino acids: CASTSGGAVDTQYF. CDR3 coding DNA: TGTGCCAGCACCAGCGGGGGGGCTGTAGATACGCAGTATTTT.